This T cell receptor (beta chain) was obtained from a study of T cell responses to AZD1222 COVID-19 vaccine. V shed 2 bases and J shed 11 bases, with 16 bases lying between them. The V gene's germline CDR1 is MGHRA and CDR2 YSYEKL. This CDR3 comprises 15 residues. The analysis combined second doses at about 4 or about 12 weeks. The assay was immunoSEQ multiplex PCR, and TCRdb's table has in-frame clones only and misses some. There are 140,000 or so clones in the sample; under 95% occur only once, and less than 2% lies in the top ten. This TCR was recovered from an adult who received the AZD1222 COVID-19 vaccine. The specimen comprised peripheral blood, sampled 28 days after the second AZD1222 dose. V is TRBV4-1 and J is TRBJ1-6, with D tentatively TRBD1 (5 bases). CDR3 sequence (DNA): TGCGCCAGCAGCCAAAGGAATACGGGACTACCACCCCTCCACTTT. Protein sequence: CASSQRNTGLPPLHF.